This T cell receptor beta chain was recorded in a study of siplizumab effects on memory and regulatory T cells. Only in-frame clones appear in the TCRdb table, and some are missing; sequencing was by immunoSEQ multiplex PCR. The table includes approximately 100,000 clones, 94% detected once. The germline V gene encodes CDR1 MNHNS and CDR2 SASEGT. This CDR3 region has 13 residues. V was shortened by 2 bases and J by 12 bases, with 13 bases between the two germline ends. Remarks on this clone: Its antigen remains unknown.

The study's findings and limits: Major contributors to the alloresponse seemed to be naive T cells, which also appeared more diverse than memory cells.

The sequence came from a human donor in good health. Sequenced material: Tregs sorted from blood. The chain joins TRBV6-1 to TRBJ2-2; the D is unclear. The CDR3 protein is CASSEMAELKLFF. DNA for the CDR3: TGTGCCAGCAGTGAAATGGCAGAACTAAAGCTGTTTTTT.